These 21 T cell receptor beta chains came from one sample sequenced in a study of spatial heterogeneity in lung cancer. Time point noted: sample taken at primary tumor resection. TCRdb redid the calling of the 5' RACE reads with MiXCR, one entry per CDR3 protein. The table shows several thousand distinct CDR3 sequences, with roughly 5% occurring only once. The material sequenced was normal lung tissue next to the tumor, taken at surgery. The receptors shown here come from a female donor with early-stage non-small cell lung cancer.

V usage is TRBV29-1 and J usage is TRBJ2-5; D not certain. The V gene lost 7 bases and the J gene lost 5 bases, with 17 bases spanning the gap. The CDR3 contains 13 residues. The V gene's germline CDR1 is SQVTM and CDR2 ANQGSEA. The CDR3 coding sequence is TGCAGCGCCGCTTGGGCAAGGCGGGAGACCCAGTACTTC. Its translation: CSAAWARRETQYF.

This clonotype was seen repeatedly, ten times or more. This chain connects TRBV2 to TRBJ2-7; 7 bases are shared with TRBD2. The CDR3 is 13 residues long. Germline CDR1 is SNHLY and CDR2 is FYNNEI. The V segment lost 4 bases and the J segment 6 bases; nucleotides outside the gene matches: 6. The CDR3 sequence: CASSVGGRGEQYF. DNA for the CDR3: TGTGCCAGCAGTGTTGGGGGGAGGGGCGAGCAGTACTTC. The full variable domain, with the rest looked up from reference TRBV2 and TRBJ2-7, is EPEVTQTPSHQVTQMGQEVILRCVPISNHLYFYWYRQILGQKVEFLVSFYNNEISEKSEIFDDQFSVERPDGSNFTLKIRSTKLEDSAMYFCASSVGGRGEQYFGPGTRLTVT.

The sample holds many counts of this clonotype. This rearrangement joins TRBV28 to TRBJ2-7; D possibly corresponds to TRBD2 (6 bases). The CDR3 has 15 amino acids. The germline CDR1 and CDR2 sequences are MDHEN and SYDVKM. Between the trimmed V and J ends, which lost 1 base and 2 bases, there was a span of 12 bases. CDR3 sequence: CASSLSRLGTYEQYF. CDR3 coding DNA: TGTGCCAGCAGTTTATCGCGACTAGGCACCTACGAGCAGTACTTC.

The table lists this clonotype with many counts. The CDR3 DNA follows: TGTGCCAGCAGCTTAGACGCAGGGAACTACGAGCAGTACTTC. Protein product: CASSLDAGNYEQYF. The chain joins TRBV7-6 to TRBJ2-7, with a weak D call TRBD1 (5 bases). Germline values: CDR1 SGHVS, CDR2 FNYEAQ. The CDR3 contains 14 residues. V lost 1 base and J 3 bases, leaving 10 bases between the germline ends.

This clonotype is medium-sized (0.01 to 0.1%) by share. The rearrangement joins TRBV25-1 to TRBJ1-6, with 7 bases aligning to TRBD1. CDR1 and CDR2 from the germline V gene are MGHDK and SYGVNS. With V trimmed by 6 bases and J by 7 bases, 6 bases remained unmatched. The CDR3 sequence is 14 residues long. CDR3 sequence: CASSSRDRNSPLHF. In DNA form, the CDR3 reads TGTGCCAGCAGCTCCCGGGACAGAAATTCACCCCTCCACTTT.

The CDR3 sequence: CSATGTGAFF. Here the CDR3 DNA reads TGCAGTGCGACCGGGACAGGAGCTTTCTTT. The chain couples TRBV20-1 to TRBJ1-1, with 8 nucleotides matching TRBD1. Per germline, CDR1 DFQATT and CDR2 SNEGSKA (reference sequence). The V gene end was trimmed by 6 bases and the J gene end by 10 bases; junction bases not matched to a gene: 4. CDR3 size: 10 residues.

In its sample, this clonotype ranks as medium-sized. The V gene is TRBV6-1, the J gene TRBJ1-2; 7 bases agree with TRBD1. The V and J ends lost 1 base and 4 bases, in that order; junction bases with no gene match: 0. Per the germline V gene, CDR1 is MNHNS and CDR2 is SASEGT. The CDR3 length is 13 residues. CDR3 residues: CASSEGQGYGYTF. CDR3 nucleotide sequence: TGTGCCAGCAGTGAAGGACAGGGCTATGGCTACACCTTC.

The V and J genes are TRBV28 and TRBJ2-7, with D possibly being TRBD2 (5 bases). This CDR3 has 12 amino acids. Germline CDR1 and CDR2: MDHEN and SYDVKM. Trimming stripped 5 bases from V and 10 bases from J, with 15 bases between. CDR3 protein: CASSLAGLEQYF. CDR3 in DNA: TGTGCCAGCAGTCTTGCGGGTCTTGAACAGTACTTC.

This clonotype is judged medium-sized. The rearrangement uses TRBV10-3 and TRBJ1-2; TRBD1 is a possible D gene (6 bases). V lost 10 bases to trimming and J lost 3 bases, with 24 bases between them. There are 16 residues in the CDR3. The V gene's germline CDR1 is ENHRY and CDR2 SYGVKD. CDR3 nucleotides: TGTGCCACGTACTCGATGGGTATAGGGGGTGACTATGGCTACACCTTC. Its protein is CATYSMGIGGDYGYTF.

The chain couples TRBV3-1 to TRBJ1-1, with D perhaps matching TRBD1 (5 bases). Germline CDR1 and CDR2: LGHDT and YNNKEL (reference sequence). Trimming stripped 0 bases from V and 1 base from J, with 12 bases between. The CDR3 is 16 amino acids. CDR3 nucleotides: TGTGCCAGCAGCCAAGATCGCGGGGCATCGAACACTGAAGCTTTCTTT. It encodes CASSQDRGASNTEAFF.

The table lists this clonotype with many counts. The chain couples TRBV20-1 to TRBJ2-3; D gene unclear. V was shortened by 4 bases and J by 2 bases, with 16 bases between the two germline ends. Germline V gene lookup returns CDR1 DFQATT and CDR2 SNEGSKA (reference sequence). This CDR3 region has 15 residues. CDR3 coding DNA: TGCAGTGCTACGGTTTTGAACAGCTACACAGATACGCAGTATTTT. As protein: CSATVLNSYTDTQYF.

This clonotype has a count of ten or more. The chain's CDR3 is CAIISQGGTEAFF. CDR3 nucleotides: TGTGCCATCATCTCGCAGGGGGGCACTGAAGCTTTCTTT. J is TRBJ1-1 and V is TRBV10-3, with 7 bases identical to TRBD1. CDR1 and CDR2 from the germline V gene are ENHRY and SYGVKD. The CDR3 is made up of 13 amino acids. Trimming cost V 7 bases and J 4 bases; bases outside gene matches: 6.

This clonotype ranks as medium-sized. V gene TRBV20-1 combines with J gene TRBJ2-7, with TRBD2 identical over 9 bases. This CDR3 spans 15 amino acids. In germline, CDR1 is DFQATT, CDR2 SNEGSKA (reference sequence). Losses at the gene ends were 1 base for V and 5 bases for J; bases not matched to a gene: 9. CDR3 DNA: TGCAGTGCTAGAGTTCCAGCGGGAGGAGGCGACGAGCAGTACTTC. Protein sequence: CSARVPAGGGDEQYF.

This chain links TRBV12-3 or TRBV12-4 with TRBJ1-1; TRBD1 agrees at 7 bases. There are 14 residues in the CDR3. V shed 1 base, J shed 5 bases, and the junction held 4 bases outside the gene matches. CDR3 nucleotide sequence: TGTGCCAGCAGTTTAGAACAGGGGCTTACTGAAGCTTTCTTT. This gives the protein CASSLEQGLTEAFF.

This clonotype was detected a few times. The chain has TRBV5-1 and TRBJ1-4; D uncertain. This CDR3 comprises 13 residues. Trimming left V 0 bases short and J 7 bases short, with 7 bases between. Looked up from germline, CDR1 is SGHRS and CDR2 is YFSETQ. Here the CDR3 reads CASSLVVGEKLFF. The CDR3 DNA follows: TGCGCCAGCAGCTTGGTTGTCGGTGAAAAACTGTTTTTT.

This clonotype was found many times. The chain is built from TRBV18 and TRBJ2-1; D is possibly TRBD1 or TRBD2 (5 bases each). CDR3 length: 15 residues. Per the germline V gene, CDR1 is KGHSH and CDR2 is LQKENI. Trimming cost V 0 bases and J 7 bases, with 13 bases left between them. The CDR3 DNA follows: TGTGCCAGCTCACCACCGGGACCGGGGAAAAATGAGCAGTTCTTC. This codes for CASSPPGPGKNEQFF.

This clonotype ranks as medium-sized. The DNA is omitted, as the CDR3 cannot be located on it reliably, and the CDR3 follows TCRdb's listing. The V call is TRBV20-1, the J call TRBJ2-1; the listed D gene, TRBD2, was not tested against the DNA. Germline CDR1 and CDR2: DFQATT and SNEGSKA (reference sequence). The length of the CDR3 is 13 amino acids, counting both ends. The CDR3 sequence: CSAGPSSLRQQFF.

This clonotype was recorded at least ten times. The chain couples TRBV5-1 to TRBJ1-1; D is unresolved. Germline CDR1 SGHRS, CDR2 YFSETQ. This CDR3 contains 15 residues. V lost 0 bases and J lost 3, with 12 bases in between. The CDR3 region has the DNA TGCGCCAGCAGCTTGGAAAAAATTGGGGACACTGAAGCTTTCTTT. Its translation is CASSLEKIGDTEAFF.

This clonotype came up many times. V gene TRBV7-8 combines with J gene TRBJ2-1; TRBD2 aligns across 12 bases. There are 18 residues in the CDR3. With V trimmed by 8 bases and J by 5 bases, 16 bases remained unmatched. CDR1 SGHVS and CDR2 FQNEAQ come from the germline V gene. The CDR3: CASAQLLAGGLRDNEQFF. The CDR3 DNA follows: TGTGCCAGCGCCCAACTTCTAGCGGGAGGGCTTAGGGACAATGAGCAGTTCTTC.

The chain joins TRBV12-2 to TRBJ1-4; TRBD1, the D gene given by the table, was not confirmed from the DNA. TRBV12-2 is annotated as a pseudogene. The CDR3 has 15 residues. The CDR3 DNA follows: TGTGCAAGTCGCTTAGAGGACAGGCCGAATGAAAAACTGTTTTTT. Translated: CASRLEDRPNEKLFF.

This clonotype was found many times. The genes are TRBV7-9 and TRBJ2-7; 10 bases map to TRBD2. The CDR3 loop spans 15 amino acids. Germline assignment: CDR1 SEHNR and CDR2 FQNEAQ (reference sequence). The junction had 7 bases not matched to a gene; V was cut back by 8 bases and J by 0 bases. The chain's CDR3 is CASSRTSGTSYEQYF. CDR3 DNA: TGTGCCAGCTCGAGGACTAGCGGAACCTCCTACGAGCAGTACTTC.